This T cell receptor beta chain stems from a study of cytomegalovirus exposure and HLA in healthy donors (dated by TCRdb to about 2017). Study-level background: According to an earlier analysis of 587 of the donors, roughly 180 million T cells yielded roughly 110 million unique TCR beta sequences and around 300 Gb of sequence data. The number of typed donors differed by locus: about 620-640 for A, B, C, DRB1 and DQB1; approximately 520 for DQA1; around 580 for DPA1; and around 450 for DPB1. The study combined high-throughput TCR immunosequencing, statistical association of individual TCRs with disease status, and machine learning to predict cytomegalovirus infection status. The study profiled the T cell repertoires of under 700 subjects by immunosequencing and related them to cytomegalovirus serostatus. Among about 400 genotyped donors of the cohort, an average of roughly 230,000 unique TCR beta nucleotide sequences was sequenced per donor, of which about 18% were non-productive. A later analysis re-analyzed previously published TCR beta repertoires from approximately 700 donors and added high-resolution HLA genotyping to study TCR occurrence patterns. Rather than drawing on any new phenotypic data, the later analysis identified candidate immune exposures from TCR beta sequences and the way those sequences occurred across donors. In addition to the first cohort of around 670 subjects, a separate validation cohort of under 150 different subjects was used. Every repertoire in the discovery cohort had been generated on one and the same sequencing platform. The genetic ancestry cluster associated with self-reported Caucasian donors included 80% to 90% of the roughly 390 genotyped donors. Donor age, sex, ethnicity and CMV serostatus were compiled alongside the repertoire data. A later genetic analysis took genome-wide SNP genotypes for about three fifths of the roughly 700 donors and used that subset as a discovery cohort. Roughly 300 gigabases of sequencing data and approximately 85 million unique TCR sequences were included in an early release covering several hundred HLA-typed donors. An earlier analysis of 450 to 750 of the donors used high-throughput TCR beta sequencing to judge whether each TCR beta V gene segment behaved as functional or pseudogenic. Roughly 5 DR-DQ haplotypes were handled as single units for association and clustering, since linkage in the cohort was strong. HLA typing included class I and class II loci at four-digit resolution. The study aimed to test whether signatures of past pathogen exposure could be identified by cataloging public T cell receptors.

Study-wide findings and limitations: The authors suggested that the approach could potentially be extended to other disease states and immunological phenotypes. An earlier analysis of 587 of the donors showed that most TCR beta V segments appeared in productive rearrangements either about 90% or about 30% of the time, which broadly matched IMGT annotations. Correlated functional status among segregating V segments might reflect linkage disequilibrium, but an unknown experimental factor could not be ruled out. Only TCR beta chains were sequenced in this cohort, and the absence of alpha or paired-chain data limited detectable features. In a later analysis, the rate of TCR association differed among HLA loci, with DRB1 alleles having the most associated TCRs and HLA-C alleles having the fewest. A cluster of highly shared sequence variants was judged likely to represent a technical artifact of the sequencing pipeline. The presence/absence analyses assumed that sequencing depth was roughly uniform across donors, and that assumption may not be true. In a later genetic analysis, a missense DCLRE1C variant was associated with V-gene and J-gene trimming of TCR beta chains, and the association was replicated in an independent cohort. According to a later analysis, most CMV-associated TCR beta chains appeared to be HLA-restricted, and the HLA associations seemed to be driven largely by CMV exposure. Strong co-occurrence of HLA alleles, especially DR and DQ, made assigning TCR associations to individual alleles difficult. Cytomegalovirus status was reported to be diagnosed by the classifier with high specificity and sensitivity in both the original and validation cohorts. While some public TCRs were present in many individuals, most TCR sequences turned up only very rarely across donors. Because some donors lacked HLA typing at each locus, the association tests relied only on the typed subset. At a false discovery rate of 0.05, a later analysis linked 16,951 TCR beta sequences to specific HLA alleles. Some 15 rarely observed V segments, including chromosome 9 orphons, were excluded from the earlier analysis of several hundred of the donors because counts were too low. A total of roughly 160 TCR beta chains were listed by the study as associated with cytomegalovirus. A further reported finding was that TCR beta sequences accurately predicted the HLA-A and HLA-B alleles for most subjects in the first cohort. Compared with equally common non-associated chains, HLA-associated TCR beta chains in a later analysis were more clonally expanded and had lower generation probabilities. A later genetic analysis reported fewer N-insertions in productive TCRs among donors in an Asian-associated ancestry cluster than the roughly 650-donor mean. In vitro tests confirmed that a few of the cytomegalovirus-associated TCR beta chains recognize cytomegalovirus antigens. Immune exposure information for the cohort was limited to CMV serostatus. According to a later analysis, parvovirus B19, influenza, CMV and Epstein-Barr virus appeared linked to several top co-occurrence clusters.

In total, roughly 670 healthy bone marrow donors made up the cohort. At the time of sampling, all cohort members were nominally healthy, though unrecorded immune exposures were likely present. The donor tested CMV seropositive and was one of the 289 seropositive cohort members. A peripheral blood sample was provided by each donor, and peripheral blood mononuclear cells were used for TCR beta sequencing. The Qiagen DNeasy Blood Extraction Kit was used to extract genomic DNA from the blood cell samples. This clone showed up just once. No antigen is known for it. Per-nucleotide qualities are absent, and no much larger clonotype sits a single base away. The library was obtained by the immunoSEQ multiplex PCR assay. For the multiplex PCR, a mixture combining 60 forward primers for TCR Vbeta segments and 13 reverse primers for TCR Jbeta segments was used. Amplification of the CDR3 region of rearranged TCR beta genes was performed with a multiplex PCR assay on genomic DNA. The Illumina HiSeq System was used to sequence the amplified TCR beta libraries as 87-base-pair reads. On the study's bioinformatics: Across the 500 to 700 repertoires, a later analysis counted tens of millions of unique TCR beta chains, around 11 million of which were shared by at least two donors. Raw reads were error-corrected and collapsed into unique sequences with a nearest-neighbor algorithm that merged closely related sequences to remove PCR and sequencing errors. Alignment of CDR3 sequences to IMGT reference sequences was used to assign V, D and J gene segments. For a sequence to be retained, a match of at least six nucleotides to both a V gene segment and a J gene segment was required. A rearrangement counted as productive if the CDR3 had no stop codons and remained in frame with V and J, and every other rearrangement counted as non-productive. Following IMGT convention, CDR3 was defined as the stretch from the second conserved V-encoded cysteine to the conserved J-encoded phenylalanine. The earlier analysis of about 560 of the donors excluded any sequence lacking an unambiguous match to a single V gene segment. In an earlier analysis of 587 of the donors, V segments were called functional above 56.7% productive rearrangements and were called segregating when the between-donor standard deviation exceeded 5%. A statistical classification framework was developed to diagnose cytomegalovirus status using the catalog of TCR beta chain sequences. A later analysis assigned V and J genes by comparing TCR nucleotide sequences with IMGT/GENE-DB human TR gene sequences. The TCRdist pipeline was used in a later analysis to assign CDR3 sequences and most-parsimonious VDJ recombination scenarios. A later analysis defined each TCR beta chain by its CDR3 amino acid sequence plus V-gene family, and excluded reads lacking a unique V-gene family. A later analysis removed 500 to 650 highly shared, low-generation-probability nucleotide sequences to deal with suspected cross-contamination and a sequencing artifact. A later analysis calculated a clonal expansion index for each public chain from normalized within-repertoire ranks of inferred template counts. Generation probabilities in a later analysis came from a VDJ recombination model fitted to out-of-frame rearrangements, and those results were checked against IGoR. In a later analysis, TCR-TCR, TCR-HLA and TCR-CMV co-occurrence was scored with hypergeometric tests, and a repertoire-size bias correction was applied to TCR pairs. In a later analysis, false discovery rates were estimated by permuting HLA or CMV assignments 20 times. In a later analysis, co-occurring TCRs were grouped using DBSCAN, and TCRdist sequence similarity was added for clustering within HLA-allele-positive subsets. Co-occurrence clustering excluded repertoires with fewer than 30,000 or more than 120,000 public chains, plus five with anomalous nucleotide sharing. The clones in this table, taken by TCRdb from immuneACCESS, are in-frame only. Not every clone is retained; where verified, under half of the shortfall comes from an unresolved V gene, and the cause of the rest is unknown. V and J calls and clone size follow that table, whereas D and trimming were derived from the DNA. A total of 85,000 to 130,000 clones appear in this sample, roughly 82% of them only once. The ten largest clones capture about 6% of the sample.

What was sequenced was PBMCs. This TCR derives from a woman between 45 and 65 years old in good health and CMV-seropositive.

The base sequence is TGTGCCAGCAGTTGGACCGGGACAGGGCTCTCCTACGAGCAGTACTTC. Its translation reads: CASSWTGTGLSYEQYF. Recombination connected TRBV27 to TRBJ2-7; 9 central nucleotides agree with TRBD1. Germline trimming amounts to 4 bases on V and 0 bases on J, with 7 as the count of junction bases outside the gene matches. From its cysteine to its phenylalanine, the CDR3 spans 16 amino acids. Only CDR3 DNA remains: 48 bases, in frame from the first base. The germline V gene (reference sequence) yields MNHEY for CDR1 and SMNVEV for CDR2.